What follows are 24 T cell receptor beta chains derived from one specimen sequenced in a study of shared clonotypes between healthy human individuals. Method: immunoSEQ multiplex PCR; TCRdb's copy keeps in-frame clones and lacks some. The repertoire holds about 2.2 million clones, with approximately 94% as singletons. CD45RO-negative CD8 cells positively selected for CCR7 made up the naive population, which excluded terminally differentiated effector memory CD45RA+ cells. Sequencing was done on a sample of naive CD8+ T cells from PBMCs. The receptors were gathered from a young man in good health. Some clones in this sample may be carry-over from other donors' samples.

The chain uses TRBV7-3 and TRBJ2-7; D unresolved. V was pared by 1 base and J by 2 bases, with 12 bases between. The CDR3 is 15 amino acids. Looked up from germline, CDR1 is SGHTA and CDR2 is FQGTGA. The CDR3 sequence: CASSLIGGMTYEQYF. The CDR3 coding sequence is TGTGCCAGCAGCTTAATCGGTGGGATGACCTACGAGCAGTACTTC.

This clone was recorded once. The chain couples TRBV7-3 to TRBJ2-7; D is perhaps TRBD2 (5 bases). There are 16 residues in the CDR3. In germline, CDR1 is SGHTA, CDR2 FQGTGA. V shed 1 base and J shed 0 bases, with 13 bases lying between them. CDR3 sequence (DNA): TGTGCCAGCAGCTTAATAGGCGGGTCGAGCTCCTACGAGCAGTACTTC. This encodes CASSLIGGSSSYEQYF.

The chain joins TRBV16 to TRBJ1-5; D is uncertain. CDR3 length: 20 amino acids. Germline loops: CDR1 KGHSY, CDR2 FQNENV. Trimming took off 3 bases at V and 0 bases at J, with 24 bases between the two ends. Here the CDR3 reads CASSHPEATPNIYSNQPQHF. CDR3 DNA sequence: TGTGCCAGCAGCCATCCCGAGGCCACGCCAAATATATATAGCAATCAGCCCCAGCATTTT. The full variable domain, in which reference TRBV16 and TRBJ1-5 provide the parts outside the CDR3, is GEEVAQTPKHLVRGEGQKAKLYCAPIKGHSYVFWYQQVLKNEFKFLISFQNENVFDETGMPKERFSAKCLPNSPCSLEIQATKLEDSAVYFCASSHPEATPNIYSNQPQHFGDGTRLSIL.

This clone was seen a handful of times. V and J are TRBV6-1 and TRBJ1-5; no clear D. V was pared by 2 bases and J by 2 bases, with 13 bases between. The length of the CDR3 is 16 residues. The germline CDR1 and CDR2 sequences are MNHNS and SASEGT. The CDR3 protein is CASSENLAARNQPQHF. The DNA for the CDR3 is TGTGCCAGCAGTGAAAATCTTGCGGCCCGCAATCAGCCCCAGCATTTT.

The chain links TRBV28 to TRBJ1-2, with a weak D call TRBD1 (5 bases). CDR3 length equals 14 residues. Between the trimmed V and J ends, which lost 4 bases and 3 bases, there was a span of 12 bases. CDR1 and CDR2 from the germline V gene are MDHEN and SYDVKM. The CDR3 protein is CASSSPGRHYGYTF. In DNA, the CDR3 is TGTGCCAGCAGTTCGCCGGGACGGCACTATGGCTACACCTTC.

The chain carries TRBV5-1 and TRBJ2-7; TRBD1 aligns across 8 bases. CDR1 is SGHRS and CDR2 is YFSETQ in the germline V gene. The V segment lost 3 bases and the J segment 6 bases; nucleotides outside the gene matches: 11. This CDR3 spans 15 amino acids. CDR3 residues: CASSSSGQARFEQYF. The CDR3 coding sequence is TGCGCCAGCAGCTCCTCGGGACAGGCCCGTTTCGAGCAGTACTTC.

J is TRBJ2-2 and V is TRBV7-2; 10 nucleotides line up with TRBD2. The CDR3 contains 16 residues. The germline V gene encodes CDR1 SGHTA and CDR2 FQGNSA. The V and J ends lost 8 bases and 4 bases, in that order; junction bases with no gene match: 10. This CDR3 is CASRKSGRGSTGELFF. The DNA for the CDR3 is TGTGCCAGCCGAAAAAGCGGGAGGGGGAGCACCGGGGAGCTGTTTTTT.

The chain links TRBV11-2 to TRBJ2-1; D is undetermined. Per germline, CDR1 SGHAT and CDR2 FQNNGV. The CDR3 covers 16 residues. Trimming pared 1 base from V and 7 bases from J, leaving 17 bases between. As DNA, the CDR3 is TGTGCCAGCAGCTTAGTCGGGCTAATCACCACGAATGAGCAGTTCTTC. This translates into CASSLVGLITTNEQFF.

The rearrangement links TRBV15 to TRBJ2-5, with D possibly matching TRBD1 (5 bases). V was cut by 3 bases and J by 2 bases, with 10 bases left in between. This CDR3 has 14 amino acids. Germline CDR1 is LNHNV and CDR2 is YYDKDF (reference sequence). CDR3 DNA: TGTGCCACCAGCAGTAACAGGAATCAAGAGACCCAGTACTTC. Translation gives CATSSNRNQETQYF. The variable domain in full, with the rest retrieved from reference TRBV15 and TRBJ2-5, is DAMVIQNPRYQVTQFGKPVTLSCSQTLNHNVMYWYQQKSSQAPKLLFHYYDKDFNNEADTPDNFQSRRPNTSFCFLDIRSPGLGDTAMYLCATSSNRNQETQYFGPGTRLLVL.

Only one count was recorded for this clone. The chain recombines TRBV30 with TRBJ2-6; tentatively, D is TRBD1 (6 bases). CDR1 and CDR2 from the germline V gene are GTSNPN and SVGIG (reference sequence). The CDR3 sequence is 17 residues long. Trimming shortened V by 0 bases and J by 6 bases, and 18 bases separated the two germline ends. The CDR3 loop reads CAWSVRTEFPLANVLTF. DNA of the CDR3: TGTGCCTGGAGTGTAAGGACAGAATTCCCTCTGGCCAACGTCCTGACTTTC. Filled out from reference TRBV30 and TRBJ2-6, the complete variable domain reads SQTIHQWPATLVQPVGSPLSLECTVEGTSNPNLYWYRQAAGRGLQLLFYSVGIGQISSEVPQNLSASRPQDRQFILSSKKLLLSDSGFYLCAWSVRTEFPLANVLTFGAGSRLTVL.

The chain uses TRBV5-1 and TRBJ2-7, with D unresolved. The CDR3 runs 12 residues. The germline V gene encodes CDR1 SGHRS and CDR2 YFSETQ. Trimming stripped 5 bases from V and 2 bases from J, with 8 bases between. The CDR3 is CASRTETYEQYF. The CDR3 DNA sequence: TGCGCCAGCAGGACTGAAACCTACGAGCAGTACTTC. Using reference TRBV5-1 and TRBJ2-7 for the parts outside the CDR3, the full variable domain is KAGVTQTPRYLIKTRGQQVTLSCSPISGHRSVSWYQQTPGQGLQFLFEYFSETQRNKGNFPGRFSGRQFSNSRSEMNVSTLELGDSALYLCASRTETYEQYFGPGTRLTVT.

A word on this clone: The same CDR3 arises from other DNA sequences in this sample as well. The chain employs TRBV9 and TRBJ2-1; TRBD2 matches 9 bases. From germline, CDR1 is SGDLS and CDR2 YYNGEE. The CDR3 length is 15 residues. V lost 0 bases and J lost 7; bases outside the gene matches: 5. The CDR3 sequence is CASSVGGTSSNEQFF. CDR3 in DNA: TGTGCCAGCAGCGTAGGGGGGACTAGCTCAAATGAGCAGTTCTTC.

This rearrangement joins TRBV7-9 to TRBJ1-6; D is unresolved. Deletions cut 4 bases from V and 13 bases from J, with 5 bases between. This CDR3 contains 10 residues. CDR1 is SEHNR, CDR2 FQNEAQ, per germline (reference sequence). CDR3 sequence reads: CASSSPPLHF. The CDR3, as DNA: TGTGCCAGCAGCTCCCCCCCCCTCCACTTT.

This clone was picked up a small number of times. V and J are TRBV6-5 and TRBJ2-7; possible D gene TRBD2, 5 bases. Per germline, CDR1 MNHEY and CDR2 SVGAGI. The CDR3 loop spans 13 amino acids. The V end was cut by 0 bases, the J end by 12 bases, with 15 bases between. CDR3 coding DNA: TGTGCCAGCAGTTACTCGACGGGCGGGCTGCGGTACTTC. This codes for CASSYSTGGLRYF.

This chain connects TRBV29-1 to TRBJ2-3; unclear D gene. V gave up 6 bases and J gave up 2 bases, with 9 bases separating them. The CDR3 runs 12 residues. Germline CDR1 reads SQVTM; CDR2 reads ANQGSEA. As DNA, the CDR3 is TGCAGCGTCCGCGACCACACAGATACGCAGTATTTT. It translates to CSVRDHTDTQYF.

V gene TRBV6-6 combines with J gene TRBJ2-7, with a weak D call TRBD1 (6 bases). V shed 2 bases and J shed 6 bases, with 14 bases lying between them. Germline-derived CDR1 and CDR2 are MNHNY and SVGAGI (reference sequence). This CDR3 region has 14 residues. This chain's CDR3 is CASSYGTSGLEQYF. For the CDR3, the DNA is TGTGCCAGCAGTTACGGGACAAGTGGCCTCGAGCAGTACTTC.

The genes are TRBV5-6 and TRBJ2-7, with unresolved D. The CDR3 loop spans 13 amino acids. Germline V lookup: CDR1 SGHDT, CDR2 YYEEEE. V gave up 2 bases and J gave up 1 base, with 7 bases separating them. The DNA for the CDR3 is TGTGCCAGCAGCTTCACAGTTTCCTACGAGCAGTACTTC. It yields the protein CASSFTVSYEQYF.

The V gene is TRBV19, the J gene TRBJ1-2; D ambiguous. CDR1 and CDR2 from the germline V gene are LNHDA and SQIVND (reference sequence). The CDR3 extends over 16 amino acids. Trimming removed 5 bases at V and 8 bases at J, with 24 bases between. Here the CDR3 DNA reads TGTGCCAGTAGTCCCAACCGGGGTCGGGCGGCTATGGGCTACACCTTC. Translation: CASSPNRGRAAMGYTF.

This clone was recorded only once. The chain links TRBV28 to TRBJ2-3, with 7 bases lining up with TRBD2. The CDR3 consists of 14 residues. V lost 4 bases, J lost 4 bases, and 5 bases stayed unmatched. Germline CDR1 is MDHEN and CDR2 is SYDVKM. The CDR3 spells CASSSGGRADTQYF. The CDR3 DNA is TGTGCCAGCAGTTCGGGGGGTAGGGCAGATACGCAGTATTTT.

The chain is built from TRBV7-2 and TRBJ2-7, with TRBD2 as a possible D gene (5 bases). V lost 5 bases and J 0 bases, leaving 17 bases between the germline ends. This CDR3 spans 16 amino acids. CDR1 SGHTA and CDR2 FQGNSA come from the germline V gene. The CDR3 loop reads CASSPTMAGSSYEQYF. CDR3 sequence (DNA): TGTGCCAGCAGCCCCACCATGGCGGGTAGCTCCTACGAGCAGTACTTC.

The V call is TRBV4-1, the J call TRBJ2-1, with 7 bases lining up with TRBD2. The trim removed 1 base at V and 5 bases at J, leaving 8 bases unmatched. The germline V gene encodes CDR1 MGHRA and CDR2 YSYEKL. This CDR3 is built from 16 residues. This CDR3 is CASSQVGLVDHNEQFF. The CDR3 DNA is TGCGCCAGCAGCCAAGTAGGACTAGTTGACCACAATGAGCAGTTCTTC.

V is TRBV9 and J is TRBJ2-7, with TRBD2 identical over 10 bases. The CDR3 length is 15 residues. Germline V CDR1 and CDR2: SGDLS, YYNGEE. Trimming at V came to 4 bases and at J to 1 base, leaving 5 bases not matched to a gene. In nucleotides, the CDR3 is TGTGCCAGCAGCCCGGGGACTAGCGCATCCTACGAGCAGTACTTC. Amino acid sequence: CASSPGTSASYEQYF.

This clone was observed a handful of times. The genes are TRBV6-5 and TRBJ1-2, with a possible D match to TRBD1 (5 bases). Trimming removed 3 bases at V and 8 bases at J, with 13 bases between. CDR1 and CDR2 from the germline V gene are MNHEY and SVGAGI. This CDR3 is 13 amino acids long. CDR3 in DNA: TGTGCCAGCAGTTATGGCAGGGAGGAAGGCTACACCTTC. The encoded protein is CASSYGREEGYTF.

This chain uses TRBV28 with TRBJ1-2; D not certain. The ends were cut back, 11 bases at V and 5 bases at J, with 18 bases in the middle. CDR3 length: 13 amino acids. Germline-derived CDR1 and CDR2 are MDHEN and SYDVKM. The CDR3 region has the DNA TGTGCCCTCGGACCGTCCCTTGGTTATGGCTACACCTTC. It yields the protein CALGPSLGYGYTF.